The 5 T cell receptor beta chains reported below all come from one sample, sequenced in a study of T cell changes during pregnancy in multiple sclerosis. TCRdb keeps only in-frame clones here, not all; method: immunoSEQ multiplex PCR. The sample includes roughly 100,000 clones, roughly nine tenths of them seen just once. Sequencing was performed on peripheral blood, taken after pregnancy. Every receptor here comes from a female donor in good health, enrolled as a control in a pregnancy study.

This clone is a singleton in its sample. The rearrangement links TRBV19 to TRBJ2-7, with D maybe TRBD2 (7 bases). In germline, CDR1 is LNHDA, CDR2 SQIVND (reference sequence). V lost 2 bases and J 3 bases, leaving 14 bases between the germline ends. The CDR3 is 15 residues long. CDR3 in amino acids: CASSIRGGDVYEQYF. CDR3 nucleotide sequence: TGTGCCAGTAGTATAAGGGGGGGGGATGTCTACGAGCAGTACTTC.

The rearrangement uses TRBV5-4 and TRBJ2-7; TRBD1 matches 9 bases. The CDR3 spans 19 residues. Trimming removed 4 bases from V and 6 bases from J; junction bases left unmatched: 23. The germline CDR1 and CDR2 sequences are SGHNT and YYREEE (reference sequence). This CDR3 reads CASSPGQGIRGGTGGEQYF. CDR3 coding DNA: TGTGCCAGCAGCCCCGGACAGGGGATACGGGGAGGAACGGGGGGCGAGCAGTACTTC. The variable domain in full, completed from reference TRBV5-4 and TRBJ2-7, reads ETGVTQSPTHLIKTRGQQVTLRCSSQSGHNTVSWYQQALGQGPQFIFQYYREEENGRGNFPPRFSGLQFPNYSSELNVNALELDDSALYLCASSPGQGIRGGTGGEQYFGPGTRLTVT.

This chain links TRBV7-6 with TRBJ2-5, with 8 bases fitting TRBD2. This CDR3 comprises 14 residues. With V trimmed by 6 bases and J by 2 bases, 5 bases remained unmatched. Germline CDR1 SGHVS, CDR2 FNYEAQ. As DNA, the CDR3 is TGTGCCAGCAGTACGAGCGGGGGACAAGAGACCCAGTACTTC. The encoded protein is CASSTSGGQETQYF.

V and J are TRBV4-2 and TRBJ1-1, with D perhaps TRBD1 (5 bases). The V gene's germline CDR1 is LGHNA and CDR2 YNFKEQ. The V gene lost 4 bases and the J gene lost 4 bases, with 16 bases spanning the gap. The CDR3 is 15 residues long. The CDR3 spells CASSPPGQGITEAFF. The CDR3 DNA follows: TGTGCCAGCAGCCCGCCTGGGCAGGGTATCACTGAAGCTTTCTTT.

The CDR3 protein is CASSPSPAGGTDTQYF. The CDR3 bases are TGTGCCAGCTCACCGTCTCCGGCGGGGGGCACAGATACGCAGTATTTT. V gene TRBV18 combines with J gene TRBJ2-3; the match to TRBD2 covers 7 bases. V lost 3 bases, J lost 1 base, and 7 bases stayed unmatched. Germline lookup yields CDR1 KGHSH and CDR2 LQKENI. This CDR3 has 16 residues.